The rows below give T cell receptor beta chains drawn from one sample of a study of blood T cells in healthy people across ages. One entry per CDR3 protein results from TCRdb running MiXCR on the 5' RACE reads. This table holds around 1.7 million distinct CDR3 sequences, roughly 30% found once. Sequenced material: blood. All receptors come from a woman under 40 in good health. CDR3s include the opening cysteine and the closing phenylalanine or tryptophan. The D gene is left open where the match is weak.

>TRBV20-1|.|14|TRBJ1-2
CSAPDPRANYGYTF
>TRBV12-3/TRBV12-4|TRBD1|14|TRBJ1-1
CASRKDRVHTEAFF
>TRBV7-9|.|13|TRBJ2-1
CASSLFPNNEQFF
>TRBV9|TRBD1|14|TRBJ1-2
CASSAGQGVYGYTF
>TRBV24-1|.|12|TRBJ1-3
CATSEAGNTIYF
>TRBV7-2|.|12|TRBJ1-1
CASSLEGVEAFF
>TRBV20-1|TRBD2|15|TRBJ2-1
CSARDPASGDNEQFF
>TRBV5-6|TRBD1|15|TRBJ2-1
CASSQPGDRDNEQFF
>TRBV13|.|16|TRBJ1-1
CASRDRSWLTSTEAFF
>TRBV20-1|TRBD2|14|TRBJ2-7
CSARVPSGNDEQYF
>TRBV7-2|.|13|TRBJ2-1
CASSFRDSGEQFF
>TRBV6-2/TRBV6-3|TRBD1|13|TRBJ2-1
CASWTGSYNEQFF
>TRBV4-2|.|16|TRBJ2-3
CASSLSEANLADTQYF
>TRBV29-1|.|12|TRBJ1-1
CSVLGQNTEAFF
>TRBV4-1|TRBD1|18|TRBJ2-3
CASSRLKATGVYTDTQYF
>TRBV20-1|.|13|TRBJ2-7
CSARVVSTYEQYF
>TRBV7-9|TRBD1|15|TRBJ1-2
CASSPGQGSNYDYTF
>TRBV28|.|17|TRBJ1-1
CASSPRTVTVMNTEAFF
>TRBV6-6|.|12|TRBJ2-2
CASTPNTGELFF
>TRBV6-2/TRBV6-3|.|15|TRBJ2-7
CASSLIGGSSYEQYF
>TRBV19|TRBD1|13|TRBJ2-5
CASSTRTGGSGYF
>TRBV20-1|TRBD2|15|TRBJ2-1
CSAPGGVSRRNEQFF
>TRBV20-1|TRBD2|15|TRBJ2-1
CSAREGAGAGNEQFF
>TRBV6-6|.|14|TRBJ1-4
CASSAGVANEKLFF
>TRBV20-1|TRBD1|14|TRBJ1-1
CSARTGTGLAEAFF
>TRBV28|TRBD2|16|TRBJ2-7
CASSPTSGGSSYEQYF
>TRBV15|.|13|TRBJ1-2
CATSTGTGYGYTF